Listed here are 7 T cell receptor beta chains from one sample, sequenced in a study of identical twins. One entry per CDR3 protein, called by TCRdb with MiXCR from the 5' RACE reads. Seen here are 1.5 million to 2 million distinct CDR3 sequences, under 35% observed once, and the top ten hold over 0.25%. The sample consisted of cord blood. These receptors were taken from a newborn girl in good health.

The DNA for the CDR3 is TGTGCCAGCAATCGGTGGGCCCAGGTAGATCAGCCCCAGCATTTT. This gives the protein CASNRWAQVDQPQHF. V usage is TRBV6-2 or TRBV6-3 and J usage is TRBJ1-5; D ambiguous. The V gene lost 7 bases and the J gene lost 5 bases, with 18 bases spanning the gap. CDR1 and CDR2 from the germline V gene are MNHEY and SVGEGT. This CDR3 spans 15 amino acids.

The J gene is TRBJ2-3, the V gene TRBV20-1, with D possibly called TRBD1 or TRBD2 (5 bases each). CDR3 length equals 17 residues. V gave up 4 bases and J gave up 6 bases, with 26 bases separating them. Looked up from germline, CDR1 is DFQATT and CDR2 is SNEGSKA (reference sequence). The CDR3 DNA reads TGCAGTGCTATTCCCCAGAGGGGTAATAGCAGGGCGGATACGCAGTATTTT. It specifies CSAIPQRGNSRADTQYF.

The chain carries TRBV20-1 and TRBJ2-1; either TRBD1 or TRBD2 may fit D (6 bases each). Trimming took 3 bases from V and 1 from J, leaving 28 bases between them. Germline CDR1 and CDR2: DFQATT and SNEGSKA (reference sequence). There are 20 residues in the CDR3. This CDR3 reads CSARGTGRRGIAPSYNEQFF. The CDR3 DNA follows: TGCAGTGCTAGGGGTACAGGGCGGCGGGGTATCGCCCCATCCTACAATGAGCAGTTCTTC.

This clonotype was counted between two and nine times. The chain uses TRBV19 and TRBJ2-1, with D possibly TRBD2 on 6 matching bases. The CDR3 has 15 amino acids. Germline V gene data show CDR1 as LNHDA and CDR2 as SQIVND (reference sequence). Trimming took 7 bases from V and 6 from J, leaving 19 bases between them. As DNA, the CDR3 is TGTGCCAGTATTTCGGGGGACCTCCGTCTCAATGAGCAGTTCTTC. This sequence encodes CASISGDLRLNEQFF.

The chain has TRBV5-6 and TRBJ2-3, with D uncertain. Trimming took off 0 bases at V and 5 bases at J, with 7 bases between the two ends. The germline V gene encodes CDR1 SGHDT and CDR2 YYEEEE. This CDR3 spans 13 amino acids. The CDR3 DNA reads TGTGCCAGCAGCTTGGAGATAGGAGATACGCAGTATTTT. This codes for CASSLEIGDTQYF.

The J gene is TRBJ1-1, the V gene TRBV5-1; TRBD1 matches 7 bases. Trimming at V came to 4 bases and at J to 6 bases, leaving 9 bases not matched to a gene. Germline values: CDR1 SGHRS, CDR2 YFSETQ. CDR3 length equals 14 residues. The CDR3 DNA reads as TGCGCCAGCAGCACGACAGGGACGGTGGCTGAAGCTTTCTTT. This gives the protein CASSTTGTVAEAFF. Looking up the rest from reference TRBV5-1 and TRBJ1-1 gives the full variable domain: KAGVTQTPRYLIKTRGQQVTLSCSPISGHRSVSWYQQTPGQGLQFLFEYFSETQRNKGNFPGRFSGRQFSNSRSEMNVSTLELGDSALYLCASSTTGTVAEAFFGQGTRLTVV.

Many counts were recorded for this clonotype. The CDR3 sequence is CASRRLTNAYGYTF. The CDR3 region has the DNA TGTGCCAGCAGACGTCTGACAAACGCCTATGGCTACACCTTC. The chain uses TRBV7-9 and TRBJ1-2; D ambiguous. The CDR3 spans 14 residues. The germline gives CDR1 SEHNR, CDR2 FQNEAQ (reference sequence). Deletions cut 6 bases from V and 4 bases from J, with 15 bases between.